This T cell receptor beta chain was identified in a study of T cells in tuberculosis. Generated by immunoSEQ multiplex PCR, the TCRdb table keeps only in-frame clones and is missing some. In the table there are tens of thousands of clones, roughly 87% of which are singletons. CDR1 is MNHNS, CDR2 SASEGT, per germline. With 8 bases removed from V and 1 base from J, the gap between germline ends came to 14 bases. The CDR3 consists of 14 residues. This clone appeared a single time. Sample time point: new active TB diagnosis, blood taken before or within 7 days of starting treatment. Here the sequenced sample was PBMCs, taken at tuberculosis diagnosis. The chain uses TRBV6-1 and TRBJ1-1, with no clear D. The clonotype was recovered from an adult with tuberculosis. CDR3 coding DNA: TGTGCCAGCTACCCTCTCCGGAGGAACACTGAAGCTTTCTTT. Translation: CASYPLRRNTEAFF.